This T cell receptor (beta chain) was captured in a study of beta chain features in type 1 diabetes. Overall study results and limits: Short templates might get an advantage during PCR, and this would be equal in patients and controls. TCRB CDR3s were moderately but significantly shorter in Type 1 diabetes patients in all four CD4+ subsets. VDJ junctions in type 1 diabetes patients carried more deletions and fewer insertions.

The junction had 10 bases not matched to a gene; V was cut back by 7 bases and J by 0 bases. Germline assignment: CDR1 GTSNPN and CDR2 SVGIG (reference sequence). This CDR3 has 16 residues. The table lists this clone with a count of one. Its antigen remains unidentified. As every portion of the isolated RNA was reverse transcribed, the sequencing read expressed TCRB transcripts. Average reads for naive, central memory and regulatory T cell samples were roughly 3.4 million. This table comes from immunoSEQ multiplex PCR, and its TCRdb copy is limited to in-frame clones, with some not included. The repertoire holds over 150,000 clones, 7% to 9% seen once, with 0.5% to 0.55% in the top ten. By way of CD45RO/CCR7/CD25/CD127/CD95/CD27, the CD4+ regulatory, stem cell-like memory, central memory and naive cells were sorted.

This sequence joins TRBV30 and TRBJ1-4, with 8 bases aligning to TRBD1. The receptor was isolated from a young man with type 1 diabetes. Material: central memory CD4+ T cells from blood. In DNA form, the CDR3 reads TGTGCCTCGAGGACAGGGCTTACGGCAACTAATGAAAAACTGTTTTTT. This sequence encodes CASRTGLTATNEKLFF.